These 21 T cell receptor beta chains were sequenced from one sample in a study of T-cell memory formation after mild COVID-19 (dated by TCRdb to about 2021). The library was made by 5' RACE. Sequenced using an Illumina NovaSeq 6000. TCRdb applied fastp at Q25 and MiXCR to the public reads, then kept only in-frame beta chains. Rows are combined by CDR3 protein, so each entry shows the most common genes and DNA. The sample records fewer than 400,000 distinct CDR3 sequences, around a sixth of which are singletons. The ten biggest clones cover about 22% of the sample. Sample: PBMCs or a T cell subset sorted from them (not recorded which). These receptors all stem from a man between 18 and 29 years old who had mild COVID-19 (a few samples of this study predate the infection). The sample titles of this study are shuffled in the database, so cell type and time point are left out; the donor was told from shared clones.

This clonotype was counted ten times or more. The CDR3 region is CASSLRAGSTDTQYF. The CDR3 nucleotides are TGCGCCAGCAGCTTGAGGGCGGGGAGCACAGATACGCAGTATTTT. This sequence joins TRBV5-1 and TRBJ2-3; the D gene is possibly TRBD2 (6 bases). Germline loops: CDR1 SGHRS, CDR2 YFSETQ. Trimming took 1 base from V and 0 from J, leaving 9 bases between them. The length of the CDR3 is 15 residues.

This clonotype has a handful of counts. The rearrangement joins TRBV12-3 or TRBV12-4 to TRBJ1-4; D is perhaps TRBD1 (6 bases). Between the trimmed V and J ends, which lost 6 bases and 8 bases, there was a span of 13 bases. The CDR3 spans 13 residues. The CDR3 DNA is TGTGCCAGCAGCAGGGGCGGGAGGGAAAAACTGTTTTTT. Amino acid sequence: CASSRGGREKLFF.

The CDR3 sequence is CASSGRQGTNTEAFF. As DNA, the CDR3 is TGTGCCAGCAGCGGACGACAGGGAACGAACACTGAAGCTTTCTTT. The chain has TRBV9 and TRBJ1-1; 7 bases line up with TRBD1. J gave up 1 base and V 3 bases, and 6 bases lay outside the gene matches. The CDR3 loop spans 15 amino acids. The germline V gene encodes CDR1 SGDLS and CDR2 YYNGEE. Full variable domain (missing parts from reference TRBV9 and TRBJ1-1): DSGVTQTPKHLITATGQRVTLRCSPRSGDLSVYWYQQSLDQGLQFLIQYYNGEERAKGNILERFSAQQFPDLHSELNLSSLELGDSALYFCASSGRQGTNTEAFFGQGTRLTVV.

CDR3 residues: CASSQAPPEDDGYTF. In nucleotides, the CDR3 is TGTGCCAGCAGCCAAGCCCCACCCGAGGACGATGGCTACACCTTC. The chain is built from TRBV4-2 and TRBJ1-2; D gene ambiguous. Trimming removed 1 base from V and 6 bases from J, with 15 bases in between. The CDR3 extends over 15 amino acids. Germline CDR1 and CDR2: LGHNA and YNFKEQ.

The gene calls are TRBV3-2 and TRBJ1-1. TRBV3-2 is noted as a pseudogene. CDR3 length: 14 amino acids. The CDR3: CASSPTELNTEAFF. CDR3 nucleotides: TGTGCCAGCAGCCCTACAGAGCTGAACACTGAAGCTTTCTTT.

This clonotype was seen only a few times. The J gene is TRBJ2-3, the V gene TRBV5-6; no reliable D call. Germline values: CDR1 SGHDT, CDR2 YYEEEE. Trimming pared 2 bases from V and 1 base from J, leaving 11 bases between. The CDR3 is made up of 15 amino acids. The CDR3 DNA follows: TGTGCCAGCAGCTTCGTATCCCCTGGCACAGATACGCAGTATTTT. The encoded protein is CASSFVSPGTDTQYF.

This chain uses TRBV9 with TRBJ2-4; 9 positions agree with TRBD2. The V gene's germline CDR1 is SGDLS and CDR2 YYNGEE. CDR3 length equals 16 residues. V shed 2 bases, J shed 9 bases, and the junction held 12 bases outside the gene matches. The CDR3 protein is CASSVSSGARSGIQYF. The CDR3 bases are TGTGCCAGCAGCGTTTCTAGCGGGGCCCGGTCGGGCATTCAGTACTTC. Using reference TRBV9 and TRBJ2-4 for the parts outside the CDR3, the full variable domain is DSGVTQTPKHLITATGQRVTLRCSPRSGDLSVYWYQQSLDQGLQFLIQYYNGEERAKGNILERFSAQQFPDLHSELNLSSLELGDSALYFCASSVSSGARSGIQYFGAGTRLSVL.

This chain connects TRBV6-5 to TRBJ1-2; D unclear. Germline V lookup: CDR1 MNHEY, CDR2 SVGAGI. The CDR3 contains 15 residues. Trimming shortened V by 2 bases and J by 2 bases, and 12 bases separated the two germline ends. The CDR3, as DNA: TGTGCCAGCAGTTACAATTGGGTCCCCAACTATGGCTACACCTTC. It specifies CASSYNWVPNYGYTF.

V and J are TRBV7-2 and TRBJ2-4; no clear D. Germline assignment: CDR1 SGHTA and CDR2 FQGNSA. The V and J ends lost 3 bases and 9 bases respectively, with 9 bases between them. The CDR3 totals 12 residues. CDR3 sequence: CASSFPLGIQYF. The CDR3 nucleotides are TGTGCCAGCAGCTTCCCCCTTGGCATTCAGTACTTC.

The J gene is TRBJ2-1, the V gene TRBV6-5; no definite D call. CDR1 and CDR2 (germline): MNHEY, SVGAGI. The CDR3 has 13 amino acids. Trimming cost V 5 bases and J 3 bases, with 8 bases left between them. The CDR3 reads CASSDRVYNEQFF. Here the CDR3 DNA reads TGTGCCAGCAGTGATCGGGTCTACAATGAGCAGTTCTTC.

The sample holds a few counts of this clonotype. V usage is TRBV12-3 or TRBV12-4 and J usage is TRBJ2-1; tentative D call: TRBD2 (6 bases). The V end lost 2 bases, the J end lost 0 bases, and 20 bases lay between the germline ends. This CDR3 region has 19 residues. CDR3 in amino acids: CASSLIRLRGRSSYNEQFF. The CDR3, as DNA: TGTGCCAGCAGTTTAATTCGGTTGCGGGGCCGGAGCTCCTACAATGAGCAGTTCTTC.

This rearrangement joins TRBV3-1 to TRBJ2-7; 8 positions match TRBD1. Germline V gives CDR1 LGHDT, CDR2 YNNKEL (reference sequence). The CDR3 loop spans 15 amino acids. The junction had 13 bases not matched to a gene; V was cut back by 6 bases and J by 6 bases. The CDR3 sequence: CASSPGMGTGSEQYV. CDR3 nucleotide sequence: TGTGCCAGCAGTCCTGGGATGGGGACAGGCAGCGAGCAGTACGTC.

The table lists this clonotype with a few counts. The gene calls are TRBV18 and TRBJ1-4; D uncertain. V was trimmed by 6 bases and J by 0 bases, leaving 11 bases between them. Germline V gene data show CDR1 as KGHSH and CDR2 as LQKENI. The CDR3 extends over 15 amino acids. CDR3 sequence (DNA): TGTGCCAGCTCCTCCGTGATTGCAACTAATGAAAAACTGTTTTTT. This sequence encodes CASSSVIATNEKLFF.

The chain combines TRBV4-3 with TRBJ1-6; 8 bases map to TRBD1. Germline V gene lookup returns CDR1 LGHNA and CDR2 YSLEER. V gave up 0 bases and J gave up 11 bases; unmatched junction bases: 3. The CDR3 has 14 amino acids. The CDR3 DNA reads as TGCGCCAGCAGCCAAGATACAGGGGGTCCACCCCTCCACTTT. Its protein product is CASSQDTGGPPLHF.

The chain combines TRBV7-2 with TRBJ1-4, with 10 bases fitting TRBD1. The J segment lost 8 bases and the V segment lost 6 bases, leaving 9 bases of the junction unmatched. The CDR3 extends over 15 amino acids. Germline V CDR1 and CDR2: SGHTA, FQGNSA. CDR3 amino acids: CASSPERTGGEKLFF. In DNA form, the CDR3 reads TGTGCCAGCAGTCCAGAGCGGACAGGGGGGGAAAAACTGTTTTTT.

The rearrangement joins TRBV4-3 to TRBJ2-7, with 10 bases that match TRBD1. Germline values: CDR1 LGHNA, CDR2 YSLEER. This CDR3 has 15 amino acids. The V and J ends lost 1 base and 5 bases, in that order; junction bases with no gene match: 5. The DNA for the CDR3 is TGCGCCAGCAGCCAAGGACAGGGGGCAGCCGACGAGCAGTACTTC. Its translation is CASSQGQGAADEQYF.

This chain joins TRBV4-2 and TRBJ1-3; 7 bases align to TRBD1. The CDR3 totals 17 residues. Germline values: CDR1 LGHNA, CDR2 YNFKEQ. V gave up 3 bases and J gave up 2 bases; unmatched junction bases: 10. CDR3 coding DNA: TGTGCCAGCAGCCAGGCCCGGACAGGTTTGGCTGGAAACACCATATATTTT. Residues: CASSQARTGLAGNTIYF.

In this sample, this clonotype turned up a few times. This chain links TRBV12-3 or TRBV12-4 with TRBJ1-5; D uncertain. The CDR3 runs to 14 residues. The V end was cut by 6 bases, the J end by 2 bases, with 11 bases between. The CDR3 spells CASSMDGRNQPQHF. In DNA form, the CDR3 reads TGTGCCAGCAGCATGGACGGACGCAATCAGCCCCAGCATTTT.

This clonotype appeared a few times. CDR3 in DNA: TGCGCCAGCAGCATACAGGGAGGCGGCACTGAAGCTTTCTTT. It yields the protein CASSIQGGGTEAFF. V is TRBV5-1 and J is TRBJ1-1; possibly TRBD1 for D (6 bases). The germline gives CDR1 SGHRS, CDR2 YFSETQ. V lost 4 bases, J lost 4 bases, and 14 bases lay in between. The CDR3 has 14 residues.

CDR3 sequence (DNA): TGTGCCAGCAGCTTAGACGGGGCCTCGGCTTTCTTT. Amino acid sequence: CASSLDGASAFF. The chain has TRBV11-1 and TRBJ1-1; weak D call: TRBD1 (5 bases). Germline lookup yields CDR1 SGHAT and CDR2 FQDESV (reference sequence). V lost 1 base, J lost 11 bases, and 11 bases lay in between. The length of the CDR3 is 12 residues.

This clonotype was detected a few times. The genes are TRBV7-6 and TRBJ2-1; no firm D call. Germline V gives CDR1 SGHVS, CDR2 FNYEAQ. With 5 bases removed from V and 8 bases from J, the gap between germline ends came to 10 bases. The CDR3 contains 12 residues. The CDR3 region is CASSPTWDEQFF. Written as DNA, the CDR3 is TGTGCCAGCAGCCCTACTTGGGATGAGCAGTTCTTC. Variable domain in full (rest from reference TRBV7-6 and TRBJ2-1): GAGVSQSPRYKVTKRGQDVALRCDPISGHVSLYWYRQALGQGPEFLTYFNYEAQQDKSGLPNDRFSAERPEGSISTLTIQRTEQRDSAMYRCASSPTWDEQFFGPGTRLTVL.